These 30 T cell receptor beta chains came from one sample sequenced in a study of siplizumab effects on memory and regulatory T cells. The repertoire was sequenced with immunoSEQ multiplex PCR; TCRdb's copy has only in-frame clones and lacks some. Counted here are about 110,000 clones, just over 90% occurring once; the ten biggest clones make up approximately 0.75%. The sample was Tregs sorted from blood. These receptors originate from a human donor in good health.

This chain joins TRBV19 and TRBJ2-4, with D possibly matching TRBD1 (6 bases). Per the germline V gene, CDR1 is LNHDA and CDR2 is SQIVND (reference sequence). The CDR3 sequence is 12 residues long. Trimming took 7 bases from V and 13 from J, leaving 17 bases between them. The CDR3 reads CASTEDRGVQYF. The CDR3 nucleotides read TGTGCCAGTACCGAGGACAGAGGGGTACAGTACTTC.

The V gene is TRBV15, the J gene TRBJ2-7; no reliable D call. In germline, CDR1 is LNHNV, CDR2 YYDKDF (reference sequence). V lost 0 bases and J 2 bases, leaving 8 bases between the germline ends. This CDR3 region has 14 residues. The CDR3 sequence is CATSRDFLAYEQYF. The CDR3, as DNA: TGTGCCACCAGCAGAGATTTCCTAGCCTACGAGCAGTACTTC.

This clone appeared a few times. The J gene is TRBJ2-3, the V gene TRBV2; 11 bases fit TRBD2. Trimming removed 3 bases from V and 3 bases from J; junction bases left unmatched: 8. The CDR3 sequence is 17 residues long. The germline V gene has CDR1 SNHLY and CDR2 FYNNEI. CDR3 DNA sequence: TGTGCCAGCAGTGATCCCAGACTAGCGGGAAGGACAGATACGCAGTATTTT. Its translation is CASSDPRLAGRTDTQYF.

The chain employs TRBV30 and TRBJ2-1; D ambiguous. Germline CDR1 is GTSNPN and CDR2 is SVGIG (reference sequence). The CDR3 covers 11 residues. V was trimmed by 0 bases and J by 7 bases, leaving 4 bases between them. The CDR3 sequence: CAWSVGNEQFF. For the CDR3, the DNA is TGTGCCTGGAGTGTGGGTAATGAGCAGTTCTTC.

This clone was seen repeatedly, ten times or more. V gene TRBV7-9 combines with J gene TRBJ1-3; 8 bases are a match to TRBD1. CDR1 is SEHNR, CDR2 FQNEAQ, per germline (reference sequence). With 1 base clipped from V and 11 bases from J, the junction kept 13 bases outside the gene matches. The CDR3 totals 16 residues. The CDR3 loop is CASSLGRQGTLGAIYF. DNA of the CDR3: TGTGCCAGCAGCTTAGGAAGACAGGGGACGCTTGGAGCCATATATTTT.

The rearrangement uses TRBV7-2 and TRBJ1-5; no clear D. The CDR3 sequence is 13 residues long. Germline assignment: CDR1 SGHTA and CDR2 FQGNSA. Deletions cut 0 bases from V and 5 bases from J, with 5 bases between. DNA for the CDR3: TGTGCCAGCAGCTTAGCCGACGATCAGCCCCAGCATTTT. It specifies CASSLADDQPQHF.

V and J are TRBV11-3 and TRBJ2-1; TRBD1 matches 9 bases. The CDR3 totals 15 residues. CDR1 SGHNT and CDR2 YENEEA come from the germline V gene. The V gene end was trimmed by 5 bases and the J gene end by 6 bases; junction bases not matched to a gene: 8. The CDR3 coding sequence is TGTGCCAGCAGCCCGGGACAGGGATTGTCCAATGAGCAGTTCTTC. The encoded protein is CASSPGQGLSNEQFF.

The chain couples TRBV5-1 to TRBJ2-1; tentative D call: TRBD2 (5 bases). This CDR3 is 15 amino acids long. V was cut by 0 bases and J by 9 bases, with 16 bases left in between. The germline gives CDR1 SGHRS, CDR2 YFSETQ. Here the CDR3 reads CASSLAGYRGGEQFF. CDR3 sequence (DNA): TGCGCCAGCAGCTTGGCCGGGTACCGGGGTGGTGAGCAGTTCTTC.

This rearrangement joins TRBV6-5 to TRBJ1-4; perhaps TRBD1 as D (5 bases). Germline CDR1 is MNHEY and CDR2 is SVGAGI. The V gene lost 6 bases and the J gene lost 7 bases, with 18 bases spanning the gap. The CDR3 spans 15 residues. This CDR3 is CASRLLGGAVEKLFF. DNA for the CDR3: TGTGCCAGCAGACTGCTGGGCGGGGCGGTTGAAAAACTGTTTTTT.

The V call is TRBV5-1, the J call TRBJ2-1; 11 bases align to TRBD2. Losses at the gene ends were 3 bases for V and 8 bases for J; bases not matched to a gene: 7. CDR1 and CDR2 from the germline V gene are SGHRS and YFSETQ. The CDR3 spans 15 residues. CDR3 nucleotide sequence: TGCGCCAGCAGCTCCGAACTAGCGGGAGTCCATGAGCAGTTCTTC. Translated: CASSSELAGVHEQFF.

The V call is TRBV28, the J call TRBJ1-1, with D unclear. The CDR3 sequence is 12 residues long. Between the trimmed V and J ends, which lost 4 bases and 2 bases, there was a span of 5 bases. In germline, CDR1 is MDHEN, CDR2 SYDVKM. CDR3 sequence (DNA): TGTGCCAGCAGTTCAGTAAACACTGAAGCTTTCTTT. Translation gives CASSSVNTEAFF.

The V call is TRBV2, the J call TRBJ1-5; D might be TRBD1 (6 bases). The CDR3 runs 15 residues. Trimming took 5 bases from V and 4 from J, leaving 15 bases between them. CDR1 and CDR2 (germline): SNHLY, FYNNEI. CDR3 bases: TGTGCCAGCAGTTGGGAGGGGGTACTTAATCAGCCCCAGCATTTT. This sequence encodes CASSWEGVLNQPQHF.

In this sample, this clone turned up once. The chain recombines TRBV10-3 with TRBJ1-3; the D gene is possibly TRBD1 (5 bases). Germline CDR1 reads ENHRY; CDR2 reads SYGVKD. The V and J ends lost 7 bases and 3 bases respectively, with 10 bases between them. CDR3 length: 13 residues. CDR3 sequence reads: CAITGGSGNTIYF. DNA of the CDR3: TGTGCCATCACTGGGGGAAGTGGAAACACCATATATTTT.

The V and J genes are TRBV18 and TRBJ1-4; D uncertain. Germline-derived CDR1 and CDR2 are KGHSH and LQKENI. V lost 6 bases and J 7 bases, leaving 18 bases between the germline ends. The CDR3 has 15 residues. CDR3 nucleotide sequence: TGTGCCAGCTCCGCACGACAAGGGTCGGGTGAAAAACTGTTTTTT. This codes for CASSARQGSGEKLFF.

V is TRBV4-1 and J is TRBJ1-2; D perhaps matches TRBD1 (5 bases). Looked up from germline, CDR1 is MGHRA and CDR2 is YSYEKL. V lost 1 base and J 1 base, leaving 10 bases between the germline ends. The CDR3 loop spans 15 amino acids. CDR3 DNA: TGCGCCAGCAGCCAAGCAGGGACGGTTAACTATGGCTACACCTTC. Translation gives CASSQAGTVNYGYTF.

CDR3 in amino acids: CARGLAGVDTQYF. Written as DNA, the CDR3 is TGTGCCAGGGGGCTAGCGGGGGTAGATACGCAGTATTTT. The J gene is TRBJ2-3, the V gene TRBV6-1; TRBD2 matches 10 bases. The germline V gene has CDR1 MNHNS and CDR2 SASEGT. Trimming removed 9 bases from V and 5 bases from J; junction bases left unmatched: 5. The CDR3 is 13 amino acids.

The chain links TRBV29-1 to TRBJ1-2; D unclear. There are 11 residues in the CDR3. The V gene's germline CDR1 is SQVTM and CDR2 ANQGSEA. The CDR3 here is CSEGSNYGYTF. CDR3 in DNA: TGCAGTGAGGGTTCTAACTATGGCTACACCTTC.

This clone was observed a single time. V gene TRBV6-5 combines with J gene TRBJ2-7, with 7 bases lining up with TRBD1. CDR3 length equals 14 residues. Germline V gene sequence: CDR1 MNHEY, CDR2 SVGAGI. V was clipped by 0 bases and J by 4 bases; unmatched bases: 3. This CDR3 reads CASSYSGTAYEQYF. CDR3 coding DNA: TGTGCCAGCAGTTACTCCGGGACAGCTTACGAGCAGTACTTC.

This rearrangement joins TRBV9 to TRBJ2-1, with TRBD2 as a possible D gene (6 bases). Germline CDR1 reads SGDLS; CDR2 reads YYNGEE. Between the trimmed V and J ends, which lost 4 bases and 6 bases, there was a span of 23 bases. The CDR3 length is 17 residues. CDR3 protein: CASSPRAGTATFNEQFF. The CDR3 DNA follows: TGTGCCAGCAGCCCCAGAGCCGGGACTGCAACGTTCAATGAGCAGTTCTTC.

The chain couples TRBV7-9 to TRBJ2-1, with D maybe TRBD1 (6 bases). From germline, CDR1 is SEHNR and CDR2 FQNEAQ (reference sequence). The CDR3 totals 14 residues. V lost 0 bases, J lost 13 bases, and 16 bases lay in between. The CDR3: CASSLARRTDIQFF. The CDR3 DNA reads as TGTGCCAGCAGCTTAGCGCGAAGGACAGATATTCAGTTCTTC.

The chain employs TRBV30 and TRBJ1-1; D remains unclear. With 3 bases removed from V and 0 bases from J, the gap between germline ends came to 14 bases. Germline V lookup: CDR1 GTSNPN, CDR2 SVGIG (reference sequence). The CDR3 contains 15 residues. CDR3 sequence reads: CAWRPPGELNTEAFF. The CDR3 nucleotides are TGTGCCTGGAGGCCCCCCGGGGAATTGAACACTGAAGCTTTCTTT.

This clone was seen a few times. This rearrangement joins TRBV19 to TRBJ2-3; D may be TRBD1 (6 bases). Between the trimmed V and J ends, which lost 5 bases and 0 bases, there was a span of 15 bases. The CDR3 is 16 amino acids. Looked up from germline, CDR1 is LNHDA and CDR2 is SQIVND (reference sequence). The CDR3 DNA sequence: TGTGCCAGTAGTCCAACCCGCAGGGGTAGCACAGATACGCAGTATTTT. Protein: CASSPTRRGSTDTQYF.

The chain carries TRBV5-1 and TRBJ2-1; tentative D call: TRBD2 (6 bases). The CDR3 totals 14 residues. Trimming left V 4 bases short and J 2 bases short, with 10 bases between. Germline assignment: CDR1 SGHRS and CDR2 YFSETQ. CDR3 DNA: TGCGCCAGCAGCCCCACTAGCACCTACAATGAGCAGTTCTTC. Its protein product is CASSPTSTYNEQFF.

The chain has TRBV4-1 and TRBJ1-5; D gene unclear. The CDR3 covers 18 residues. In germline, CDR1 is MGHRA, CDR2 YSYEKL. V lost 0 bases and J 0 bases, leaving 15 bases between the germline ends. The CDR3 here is CASSQDPPRIYSNQPQHF. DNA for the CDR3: TGCGCCAGCAGCCAAGATCCCCCTCGGATTTATAGCAATCAGCCCCAGCATTTT.

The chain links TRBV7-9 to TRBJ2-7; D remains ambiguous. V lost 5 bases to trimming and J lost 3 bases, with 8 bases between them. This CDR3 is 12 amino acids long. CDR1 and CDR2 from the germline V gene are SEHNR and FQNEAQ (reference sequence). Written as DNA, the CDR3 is TGTGCCAGCAGCCCTACGGGCTACGAGCAGTACTTC. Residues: CASSPTGYEQYF.

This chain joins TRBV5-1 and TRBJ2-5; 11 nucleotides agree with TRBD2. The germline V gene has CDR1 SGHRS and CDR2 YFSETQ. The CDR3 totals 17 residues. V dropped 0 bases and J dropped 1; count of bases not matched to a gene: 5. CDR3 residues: CASSLVFSGGVQETQYF. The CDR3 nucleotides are TGCGCCAGCAGCTTGGTGTTTAGCGGGGGGGTCCAAGAGACCCAGTACTTC.

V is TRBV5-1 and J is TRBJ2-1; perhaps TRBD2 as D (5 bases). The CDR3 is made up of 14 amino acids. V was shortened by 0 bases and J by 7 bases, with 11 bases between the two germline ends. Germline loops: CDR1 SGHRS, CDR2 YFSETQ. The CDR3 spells CASSLALGRNEQFF. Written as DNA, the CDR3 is TGCGCCAGCAGCTTGGCCCTAGGGAGAAATGAGCAGTTCTTC.

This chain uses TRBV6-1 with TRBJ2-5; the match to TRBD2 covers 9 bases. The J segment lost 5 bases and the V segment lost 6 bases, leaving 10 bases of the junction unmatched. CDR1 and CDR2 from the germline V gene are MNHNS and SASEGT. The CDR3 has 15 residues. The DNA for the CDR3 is TGTGCCAGCAGCGAAACTCTAGCGGGGATGGAGACCCAGTACTTC. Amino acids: CASSETLAGMETQYF.

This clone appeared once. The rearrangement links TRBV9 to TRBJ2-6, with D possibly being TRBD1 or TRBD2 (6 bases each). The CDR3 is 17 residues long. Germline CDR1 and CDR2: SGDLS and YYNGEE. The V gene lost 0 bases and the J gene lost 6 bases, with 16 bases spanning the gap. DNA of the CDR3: TGTGCCAGCAGCGTAGACCCCCGGGGGCAGTCGGCCAACGTCCTGACTTTC. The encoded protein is CASSVDPRGQSANVLTF.

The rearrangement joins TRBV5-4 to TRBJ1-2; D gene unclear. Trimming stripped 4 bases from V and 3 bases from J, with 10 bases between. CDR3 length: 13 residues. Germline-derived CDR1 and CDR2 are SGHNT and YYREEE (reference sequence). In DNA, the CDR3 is TGTGCCAGCAGCCCCGACACTGACTATGGCTACACCTTC. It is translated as CASSPDTDYGYTF. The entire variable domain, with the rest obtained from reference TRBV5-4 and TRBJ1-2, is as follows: ETGVTQSPTHLIKTRGQQVTLRCSSQSGHNTVSWYQQALGQGPQFIFQYYREEENGRGNFPPRFSGLQFPNYSSELNVNALELDDSALYLCASSPDTDYGYTFGSGTRLTVV.